These 23 T cell receptor beta chains originate from one sample sequenced in a study of shared clonotypes between healthy human individuals. CD45RO-negative, CCR7-positively selected cells formed the naive CD8 fraction, excluding terminally differentiated effector memory CD45RA+ cells. Assay: immunoSEQ multiplex PCR; the TCRdb copy retains only in-frame clones and omits some. The data show about 2 million clones, approximately 94% seen once. Sequencing was performed on naive CD8+ T cells sorted from blood. These receptors were taken from a man younger than 35 in good health.

The chain uses TRBV7-8 and TRBJ2-5; D perhaps matches TRBD2 (5 bases). Germline-derived CDR1 and CDR2 are SGHVS and FQNEAQ. V was trimmed by 2 bases and J by 0 bases, leaving 7 bases between them. This CDR3 is built from 14 residues. The CDR3: CASSLREYQETQYF. The DNA for the CDR3 is TGTGCCAGCAGCTTAAGGGAGTACCAAGAGACCCAGTACTTC.

The chain links TRBV19 to TRBJ1-2; weak D call: TRBD1 (5 bases). Germline-derived CDR1 and CDR2 are LNHDA and SQIVND (reference sequence). Trimming pared 10 bases from V and 5 bases from J, leaving 23 bases between. This CDR3 has 15 amino acids. Written as DNA, the CDR3 is TGTGCCACTAACGGGCCGGGCTCGGGACCGTATGGCTACACCTTC. It is translated as CATNGPGSGPYGYTF. The whole variable domain, remainder taken from reference TRBV19 and TRBJ1-2, is DGGITQSPKYLFRKEGQNVTLSCEQNLNHDAMYWYRQDPGQGLRLIYYSQIVNDFQKGDIAEGYSVSREKKESFPLTVTSAQKNPTAFYLCATNGPGSGPYGYTFGSGTRLTVV.

V usage is TRBV19 and J usage is TRBJ2-7; D is perhaps TRBD1 (5 bases). Looked up from germline, CDR1 is LNHDA and CDR2 is SQIVND (reference sequence). The CDR3 consists of 14 residues. Between the trimmed V and J ends, which lost 1 base and 3 bases, there was a span of 10 bases. CDR3 nucleotides: TGTGCCAGTAGTATAGGTGACAGCCTCTACGAGCAGTACTTC. Translated, it gives CASSIGDSLYEQYF.

The chain links TRBV19 to TRBJ1-5, with 9 bases fitting TRBD1. Looked up from germline, CDR1 is LNHDA and CDR2 is SQIVND (reference sequence). CDR3 size: 15 residues. V shed 1 base, J shed 3 bases, and the junction held 1 base outside the gene matches. The CDR3 nucleotides read TGTGCCAGTAGTATAGGGACAGGGGTCAATCAGCCCCAGCATTTT. It translates to CASSIGTGVNQPQHF.

This chain connects TRBV6-6 to TRBJ1-1; a weak D match, TRBD1 (5 bases). The CDR3 length is 12 residues. CDR1 and CDR2 from the germline V gene are MNHNY and SVGAGI (reference sequence). The V end was cut by 8 bases, the J end by 3 bases, with 10 bases between. The DNA of the CDR3 is TGTGCCAGCTCCTGGGGGGACACTGAAGCTTTCTTT. Its protein product is CASSWGDTEAFF.

The chain has TRBV9 and TRBJ2-7; D is undetermined. Germline lookup yields CDR1 SGDLS and CDR2 YYNGEE. V lost 0 bases to trimming and J lost 9 bases, with 13 bases between them. The CDR3 sequence is 13 residues long. CDR3 sequence (DNA): TGTGCCAGCAGCGTAGGGCTAGACACCCCGCAGTACTTC. This sequence encodes CASSVGLDTPQYF.

This clone was counted a single time. V usage is TRBV5-4 and J usage is TRBJ2-5; possibly TRBD2 for D (5 bases). Trimming cost V 4 bases and J 5 bases, with 15 bases left between them. The CDR3 length is 14 residues. Germline V lookup: CDR1 SGHNT, CDR2 YYREEE (reference sequence). This CDR3 is CASSQFGWEETQYF. The CDR3 DNA reads TGTGCCAGCAGCCAGTTTGGGTGGGAGGAGACCCAGTACTTC.

The chain links TRBV29-1 to TRBJ2-1, with 10 bases that match TRBD2. V was pared by 0 bases and J by 8 bases, with 10 bases of the junction left unmatched. Germline-derived CDR1 and CDR2 are SQVTM and ANQGSEA. CDR3 length: 16 amino acids. The CDR3 region has the DNA TGCAGCGTTGAAGATCCACAAGCGGGAGGGCCCGATGAGCAGTTCTTC. Translated, it gives CSVEDPQAGGPDEQFF.

This chain joins TRBV4-2 and TRBJ1-2; TRBD1 matches 10 bases. Trimming at V came to 3 bases and at J to 2 bases, leaving 3 bases not matched to a gene. CDR3 size: 15 residues. Germline CDR1 and CDR2: LGHNA and YNFKEQ. CDR3 nucleotides: TGTGCCAGCAGCCAGGAGACAGGGGGCAACTATGGCTACACCTTC. This codes for CASSQETGGNYGYTF.

This clone was detected only once. The chain carries TRBV27 and TRBJ2-7; 7 nucleotides line up with TRBD1. With 3 bases clipped from V and 4 bases from J, the junction kept 9 bases outside the gene matches. The germline V gene encodes CDR1 MNHEY and CDR2 SMNVEV (reference sequence). This CDR3 is built from 15 residues. The CDR3 DNA reads as TGTGCCAGCAGTTTCAGACCCGGGACAGATTACGAGCAGTACTTC. This sequence encodes CASSFRPGTDYEQYF.

This chain links TRBV5-6 with TRBJ2-5; D is unclear. Trimming removed 0 bases at V and 1 base at J, with 10 bases between. Per the germline V gene, CDR1 is SGHDT and CDR2 is YYEEEE. The CDR3 is 15 residues long. CDR3 DNA sequence: TGTGCCAGCAGCTTGGAAGGCAGGCGCCAAGAGACCCAGTACTTC. This codes for CASSLEGRRQETQYF.

This sequence joins TRBV5-8 and TRBJ2-3; 8 bases align to TRBD1. This CDR3 comprises 11 residues. V lost 5 bases and J lost 11; bases outside the gene matches: 4. Germline CDR1 and CDR2: SGHTS and YDEGEE. As DNA, the CDR3 is TGTGCCAGCAGACCCGGGACAGGGCAGTATTTT. Amino acid sequence: CASRPGTGQYF.

V is TRBV13 and J is TRBJ2-2; either TRBD1 or TRBD2 may supply D (5 bases each). The CDR3 has 18 amino acids. Between the trimmed V and J ends, which lost 5 bases and 3 bases, there was a span of 22 bases. CDR1 and CDR2 from the germline V gene are PRHDT and FYEKMQ (reference sequence). The CDR3, as DNA: TGTGCCAGCAGCCAGATGGGGACGCTTCATCGGGACACCGGGGAGCTGTTTTTT. It encodes CASSQMGTLHRDTGELFF. The whole variable domain, remainder taken from reference TRBV13 and TRBJ2-2, is AAGVIQSPRHLIKEKRETATLKCYPIPRHDTVYWYQQGPGQDPQFLISFYEKMQSDKGSIPDRFSAQQFSDYHSELNMSSLELGDSALYFCASSQMGTLHRDTGELFFGEGSRLTVL.

The chain links TRBV10-3 to TRBJ1-1, with no clear D. Germline V lookup: CDR1 ENHRY, CDR2 SYGVKD. The germline V and J ends were trimmed by 10 bases and 3 bases, with 15 bases remaining between them. The CDR3 spans 13 residues. CDR3 bases: TGTGCCACGGGAGACGGGTCTTACACTGAAGCTTTCTTT. It is translated as CATGDGSYTEAFF.

As concerns this clone: Other DNA sequences in the same sample also yield this CDR3. The chain is built from TRBV6-5 and TRBJ2-3, with 7 bases lining up with TRBD2. In germline, CDR1 is MNHEY, CDR2 SVGAGI. The CDR3 extends over 15 amino acids. The V segment lost 2 bases and the J segment 5 bases; nucleotides outside the gene matches: 7. DNA for the CDR3: TGTGCCAGCAGTTACAGTACGGGAGGAGGAGATACGCAGTATTTT. Protein product: CASSYSTGGGDTQYF.

Turning to this clone: The sample holds other DNA sequences that translate to the same CDR3. This chain connects TRBV6-5 to TRBJ2-7; tentatively, D is TRBD1 (5 bases). V lost 0 bases and J lost 3, with 6 bases in between. Germline CDR1 and CDR2: MNHEY and SVGAGI. CDR3 length equals 13 residues. CDR3 nucleotides: TGTGCCAGCAGTTACTCAGGGGACTACGAGCAGTACTTC. Protein: CASSYSGDYEQYF.

This clone was detected a few times. At the DNA level, this CDR3 is encoded by other sequences in the same sample as well. J is TRBJ1-2 and V is TRBV27, with D possibly matching TRBD1 (5 bases). The CDR3 loop spans 11 amino acids. V was cut by 8 bases and J by 5 bases, with 9 bases left in between. The germline V gene encodes CDR1 MNHEY and CDR2 SMNVEV (reference sequence). The CDR3 nucleotides read TGTGCCAGCGGGCAGGGTTATGGCTACACCTTC. Amino acids: CASGQGYGYTF.

The chain has TRBV27 and TRBJ1-1; no definite D call. CDR3 length: 13 amino acids. V lost 7 bases and J lost 4, with 13 bases in between. Germline V gene data show CDR1 as MNHEY and CDR2 as SMNVEV (reference sequence). CDR3 region: CASNEIGGTEAFF. In DNA, the CDR3 is TGTGCCAGCAACGAAATTGGCGGCACTGAAGCTTTCTTT.

V usage is TRBV4-1 and J usage is TRBJ2-7; possibly TRBD2 for D (6 bases). In germline, CDR1 is MGHRA, CDR2 YSYEKL. Trimming shortened V by 2 bases and J by 1 base, and 12 bases separated the two germline ends. The CDR3 loop spans 15 amino acids. This chain's CDR3 is CASSQRYSGSYEQYF. DNA for the CDR3: TGCGCCAGCAGCCAACGTTACAGCGGGTCCTACGAGCAGTACTTC.

This chain's CDR3 is CASSPGGVRYEQYF. DNA of the CDR3: TGTGCCAGCAGTCCGGGAGGAGTCCGCTACGAGCAGTACTTC. The chain has TRBV6-5 and TRBJ2-7, with TRBD2 matching over 7 bases. The CDR3 is 14 residues long. The germline gives CDR1 MNHEY, CDR2 SVGAGI. V lost 5 bases and J lost 3; bases outside the gene matches: 7.

The chain links TRBV29-1 to TRBJ2-5; D tentatively fits TRBD1 or TRBD2 (5 bases each). The CDR3 totals 12 residues. The germline V gene has CDR1 SQVTM and CDR2 ANQGSEA. V was trimmed by 4 bases and J by 1 base, leaving 7 bases between them. CDR3: CSVVGAQETQYF. As DNA, the CDR3 is TGCAGCGTTGTCGGGGCCCAAGAGACCCAGTACTTC. Together with reference TRBV29-1 and TRBJ2-5, the CDR3 gives the full variable domain: SAVISQKPSRDICQRGTSLTIQCQVDSQVTMMFWYRQQPGQSLTLIATANQGSEATYESGFVIDKFPISRPNLTFSTLTVSNMSPEDSSIYLCSVVGAQETQYFGPGTRLLVL.

CDR3 DNA: TGTGCCAGCAGCTTGACCGGGACAGTCACAGATACGCAGTATTTT. It encodes CASSLTGTVTDTQYF. V gene TRBV9 combines with J gene TRBJ2-3; TRBD1 matches at 7 bases. With V trimmed by 4 bases and J by 2 bases, 7 bases remained unmatched. The germline gives CDR1 SGDLS, CDR2 YYNGEE. CDR3 size: 15 residues.

The J gene is TRBJ1-5, the V gene TRBV4-3; D possibly corresponds to TRBD1 (6 bases). Germline CDR1 LGHNA, CDR2 YSLEER. This CDR3 has 15 residues. Deletions cut 1 base from V and 9 bases from J, with 16 bases between. For the CDR3, the DNA is TGCGCCAGCAGCCAAGCACCGGACAGTCTGACGCCCCAGCATTTT. It yields the protein CASSQAPDSLTPQHF.